The next 27 T cell receptor beta chains were all read from a single sample in a study of identical twins. TCRdb processed the 5' RACE reads anew with MiXCR; each CDR3 protein has one entry. The sample has 400,000 to 550,000 distinct CDR3 sequences, about 13% seen once. These sequences were also reported in another study, on yellow fever vaccine responses in identical twins.

Sequences were obtained from CD4+ T cells sorted from blood. Every receptor here comes from a woman younger than 35 in good health.

The rearrangement joins TRBV24-1 to TRBJ2-2; 9 bases are a match to TRBD1. Losses at the gene ends were 3 bases for V and 3 bases for J; bases not matched to a gene: 4. The length of the CDR3 is 16 residues. The germline V gene has CDR1 KGHDR and CDR2 SFDVKD. This chain's CDR3 is CATSDPRQGDTGELFF. The CDR3 coding sequence is TGTGCCACCAGTGATCCCAGACAGGGGGACACCGGGGAGCTGTTTTTT.

In this sample, this clonotype turned up a few times. CDR3: CASSRTSGRLNTGELFF. In nucleotides, the CDR3 is TGTGCCAGCAGTCGGACTAGCGGGAGGTTGAACACCGGGGAGCTGTTTTTT. The genes are TRBV3-1 and TRBJ2-2; 14 bases map to TRBD2. Germline V gene lookup returns CDR1 LGHDT and CDR2 YNNKEL (reference sequence). Trimming took 6 bases from V and 1 from J; bases not matched to a gene: 4. The length of the CDR3 is 17 residues.

This clonotype was seen only a few times. The chain carries TRBV11-3 and TRBJ2-1, with 10 positions matching TRBD2. Germline CDR1 SGHNT, CDR2 YENEEA. The CDR3 extends over 15 amino acids. J gave up 6 bases and V 4 bases, and 6 bases lay outside the gene matches. Here the CDR3 reads CASSSEREGLNEQFF. The CDR3 nucleotides are TGTGCCAGCAGCTCGGAGCGGGAGGGCCTCAATGAGCAGTTCTTC.

This clonotype was seen a few times. CDR3 bases: TGTGCCAGCTCACCGCGGGAATGGGGCTACGAGCAGTACTTC. This sequence encodes CASSPREWGYEQYF. The chain uses TRBV18 and TRBJ2-7, with D tentatively TRBD2 (6 bases). Trimming left V 3 bases short and J 3 bases short, with 12 bases between. Germline V lookup: CDR1 KGHSH, CDR2 LQKENI. The CDR3 has 14 amino acids.

This clonotype was observed a few times. The chain combines TRBV5-1 with TRBJ2-1; TRBD2 aligns across 11 bases. Germline V gene data show CDR1 as SGHRS and CDR2 as YFSETQ. The junction had 3 bases not matched to a gene; V was cut back by 0 bases and J by 7 bases. The CDR3 is 15 residues long. In DNA, the CDR3 is TGCGCCAGCAGCTTGGGTAGCGGGGGGGCGAATGAGCAGTTCTTC. It yields the protein CASSLGSGGANEQFF.

This clonotype was recorded at least ten times. V is TRBV3-1 and J is TRBJ2-1, with TRBD2 matching over 11 bases. This CDR3 is built from 13 residues. The V and J ends lost 4 bases and 15 bases, in that order; junction bases with no gene match: 8. The germline V gene encodes CDR1 LGHDT and CDR2 YNNKEL (reference sequence). The CDR3 DNA reads as TGTGCCAGCAGCCGACTTACTAGCGGGAGACGGTTCTTC. Translating it yields CASSRLTSGRRFF.

This clonotype was recorded many times. The chain employs TRBV12-3 or TRBV12-4 and TRBJ2-2, with D unclear. This CDR3 is 11 amino acids long. V lost 3 bases and J 6 bases, leaving 2 bases between the germline ends. The CDR3 reads CASSFPGELFF. The DNA of the CDR3 is TGTGCCAGCAGTTTCCCCGGGGAGCTGTTTTTT.

This clonotype came up a few times. The rearrangement joins TRBV6-2 or TRBV6-3 to TRBJ2-2; 7 nucleotides agree with TRBD1. V was pared by 7 bases and J by 3 bases, with 5 bases of the junction left unmatched. From germline, CDR1 is MNHEY and CDR2 SVGEGT. CDR3 length equals 14 residues. Here the CDR3 reads CASNRGTDTGELFF. As DNA, the CDR3 is TGTGCCAGCAACCGAGGGACAGACACCGGGGAGCTGTTTTTT.

The sample holds a few counts of this clonotype. This chain links TRBV20-1 with TRBJ2-1, with TRBD2 identical over 7 bases. CDR1 and CDR2 (germline): DFQATT, SNEGSKA (reference sequence). The CDR3 consists of 14 residues. Losses at the gene ends were 4 bases for V and 1 base for J; bases not matched to a gene: 4. The DNA of the CDR3 is TGCAGTGCTATTGGGCGGGGGTCCTACAATGAGCAGTTCTTC. The encoded protein is CSAIGRGSYNEQFF.

The V and J genes are TRBV11-3 and TRBJ2-2, with TRBD2 matching over 9 bases. This CDR3 spans 16 amino acids. Per the germline V gene, CDR1 is SGHNT and CDR2 is YENEEA. V was pared by 3 bases and J by 4 bases, with 6 bases of the junction left unmatched. CDR3 nucleotide sequence: TGTGCCAGCAGCTTTGCAGCGGGAGGTGGCACCGGGGAGCTGTTTTTT. Amino acid sequence: CASSFAAGGGTGELFF. Complete variable domain (other parts from reference TRBV11-3 and TRBJ2-2): EAGVVQSPRYKIIEKKQPVAFWCNPISGHNTLYWYLQNLGQGPELLIRYENEEAVDDSQLPKDRFSAERLKGVDSTLKIQPAELGDSAVYLCASSFAAGGGTGELFFGEGSRLTVL.

Only a few counts were recorded for this clonotype. This chain joins TRBV7-2 and TRBJ1-1; perhaps TRBD1 as D (6 bases). Germline assignment: CDR1 SGHTA and CDR2 FQGNSA. This CDR3 has 11 residues. The ends were cut back, 7 bases at V and 6 bases at J, with 9 bases in the middle. CDR3 residues: CASTGGPEAFF. CDR3 coding DNA: TGTGCCAGCACGGGGGGCCCTGAAGCTTTCTTT.

This clonotype was counted ten times or more. The gene calls are TRBV5-5 and TRBJ1-5; D remains unclear. The V gene's germline CDR1 is SGHKS and CDR2 YYEKEE (reference sequence). This CDR3 has 17 amino acids. Deletions cut 1 base from V and 2 bases from J, with 16 bases between. The CDR3 DNA follows: TGTGCCAGCAGCTTGTGGCCCCCAGGTCATGGCAATCAGCCCCAGCATTTT. Amino acids: CASSLWPPGHGNQPQHF.

J is TRBJ2-3 and V is TRBV7-2, with D maybe TRBD1 (5 bases). From germline, CDR1 is SGHTA and CDR2 FQGNSA. The CDR3 is 13 amino acids. V lost 6 bases and J 2 bases, leaving 9 bases between the germline ends. The CDR3 region is CASRGPSTDTQYF. In DNA, the CDR3 is TGTGCCAGCAGGGGGCCGTCCACAGATACGCAGTATTTT.

This clonotype was found a few times. One end of the junction fails to match germline, which may point to a read error. This chain joins TRBV7-9 and TRBJ2-3, with 8 bases fitting TRBD2. CDR3 length: 15 residues. CDR1 is SEHNR and CDR2 is FQNEAQ in the germline V gene (reference sequence). This CDR3 is CASSLAGKSTDTQYF. The DNA for the CDR3 is TGTGCCAGCAGCCTAGCGGGCAAGAGCACAGATACGCAGTATTTT.

V and J are TRBV7-8 and TRBJ1-5; 10 bases map to TRBD1. Germline values: CDR1 SGHVS, CDR2 FQNEAQ. The length of the CDR3 is 17 residues. V was clipped by 2 bases and J by 2 bases; unmatched bases: 6. The CDR3 is CASSLSGQGKGNQPQHF. The CDR3 coding sequence is TGTGCCAGCAGCTTATCGGGACAGGGGAAGGGCAATCAGCCCCAGCATTTT.

The chain uses TRBV11-1 and TRBJ2-7; a possible D gene is TRBD1 (7 bases). The germline V gene encodes CDR1 SGHAT and CDR2 FQDESV (reference sequence). Trimming shortened V by 5 bases and J by 3 bases, and 26 bases separated the two germline ends. This CDR3 has 18 amino acids. Here the CDR3 reads CASSRLGGQQGRLYEQYF. As DNA, the CDR3 is TGTGCCAGCAGCCGCCTCGGGGGACAACAGGGGAGGCTCTACGAGCAGTACTTC.

This clonotype showed up just a few times. The V gene is TRBV12-3 or TRBV12-4, the J gene TRBJ1-5; TRBD1 might be the D (6 bases). V lost 6 bases and J 2 bases, leaving 17 bases between the germline ends. The CDR3 is 16 residues long. CDR3 DNA: TGTGCCAGCAGCCCATCGCAGGGGCTCGGCAATCAGCCCCAGCATTTT. Encoded protein: CASSPSQGLGNQPQHF.

J is TRBJ1-5 and V is TRBV15; D not certain. In germline, CDR1 is LNHNV, CDR2 YYDKDF (reference sequence). The length of the CDR3 is 14 residues. The V end lost 6 bases, the J end lost 3 bases, and 12 bases lay between the germline ends. For the CDR3, the DNA is TGTGCCACCAGACAAGGTCAAATCAATCAGCCCCAGCATTTT. Translation gives CATRQGQINQPQHF.

The CDR3 loop is CASSLGPDGGYTF. The DNA for the CDR3 is TGCGCCAGCAGCTTGGGGCCGGATGGAGGCTACACCTTC. This rearrangement joins TRBV5-1 to TRBJ1-2; no definite D call. The CDR3 spans 13 residues. Germline values: CDR1 SGHRS, CDR2 YFSETQ. V shed 0 bases and J shed 8 bases, with 11 bases lying between them.

The V call is TRBV30, the J call TRBJ2-1, with D possibly matching TRBD2 (6 bases). CDR1 GTSNPN and CDR2 SVGIG come from the germline V gene (reference sequence). The CDR3 covers 16 residues. V shed 2 bases and J shed 6 bases, with 20 bases lying between them. The DNA of the CDR3 is TGTGCCTGGAGTCGATTTAGCGGCGTACATTCCAATGAGCAGTTCTTC. This codes for CAWSRFSGVHSNEQFF.

This clonotype was found many times. The J gene is TRBJ2-3, the V gene TRBV29-1; weak D call: TRBD2 (5 bases). Trimming took off 4 bases at V and 6 bases at J, with 14 bases between the two ends. From germline, CDR1 is SQVTM and CDR2 ANQGSEA. This CDR3 is built from 13 residues. CDR3 sequence reads: CSVVRGAVDTQYF. CDR3 nucleotides: TGCAGCGTTGTCCGGGGTGCCGTGGATACGCAGTATTTT.

This clonotype was recorded many times. The chain joins TRBV12-3 or TRBV12-4 to TRBJ1-1; TRBD1 agrees at 9 bases. V dropped 1 base and J dropped 1; count of bases not matched to a gene: 1. CDR3 length: 15 amino acids. Here the CDR3 reads CASSLGDRENTEAFF. The CDR3 bases are TGTGCCAGCAGTTTAGGGGACAGGGAGAACACTGAAGCTTTCTTT.

A few counts support this clonotype. This chain links TRBV3-1 with TRBJ2-3; 11 bases map to TRBD2. The J segment lost 1 base and the V segment lost 1 base, leaving 4 bases of the junction unmatched. Germline V gene sequence: CDR1 LGHDT, CDR2 YNNKEL (reference sequence). The CDR3 has 17 amino acids. The CDR3 sequence: CASSQGLAGLGTDTQYF. The CDR3 DNA reads TGTGCCAGCAGCCAAGGACTAGCGGGACTAGGCACAGATACGCAGTATTTT.

Only a few counts were recorded for this clonotype. The V gene is TRBV2, the J gene TRBJ2-5; 8 bases agree with TRBD2. V lost 6 bases, J lost 4 bases, and 10 bases stayed unmatched. Germline CDR1 is SNHLY and CDR2 is FYNNEI. The CDR3 extends over 15 amino acids. CDR3 in amino acids: CASRLGGASGETQYF. Here the CDR3 DNA reads TGTGCCAGCAGACTCGGGGGGGCCTCGGGAGAGACCCAGTACTTC.

The chain has TRBV28 and TRBJ2-5; TRBD1 is a possible D gene (6 bases). V gave up 2 bases and J gave up 0 bases, with 10 bases separating them. The CDR3 loop spans 15 amino acids. From germline, CDR1 is MDHEN and CDR2 SYDVKM. The CDR3 DNA reads TGTGCCAGCAGTTTAGGGGGCCTATACCAAGAGACCCAGTACTTC. This translates into CASSLGGLYQETQYF.

This clonotype was seen a handful of times. This sequence joins TRBV6-2 or TRBV6-3 and TRBJ2-2; 13 bases align to TRBD2. V trimming: 6 bases; J trimming: 5 bases; junction bases outside the gene matches: 3. This CDR3 is 15 amino acids long. Germline V gene lookup returns CDR1 MNHEY and CDR2 SVGEGT. CDR3 protein: CASSRGLAGTGELFF. Here the CDR3 DNA reads TGTGCCAGCAGCAGGGGACTAGCGGGGACCGGGGAGCTGTTTTTT.

This clonotype was counted between two and nine times. CDR3 in DNA: TGTGCCAGTAGCACCCGTAGCGGACTGGACAATGAGCAGTTCTTC. The encoded protein is CASSTRSGLDNEQFF. V gene TRBV19 combines with J gene TRBJ2-1; TRBD2 is a possible D gene (6 bases). Between the trimmed V and J ends, which lost 6 bases and 5 bases, there was a span of 17 bases. The CDR3 sequence is 15 residues long. Germline V gene data show CDR1 as LNHDA and CDR2 as SQIVND (reference sequence).